Detailed here is one T cell receptor beta chain. This clone was observed a single time. Its antigen is currently not known. No base quality values were provided; no much bigger clone lies one nucleotide off. Donors were healthy HIV-negative adults with no recently reported acute infections or vaccinations. Every donor was a Caucasian adult living in Nashville, Tennessee, USA. CD4+ T cells were enriched by magnetic negative selection; naive cells were then positively selected on CD45RA, and the negative fraction formed the memory subset. After blood collection by leukapheresis, PBMCs were isolated using Ficoll-Histopaque density gradient centrifugation and then cryopreserved in the vapor phase of liquid nitrogen. Purity and quantity of every magnetically sorted T cell population were checked by analytical flow cytometry. From each sorted fraction, genomic DNA was isolated and quantified by UV absorbance on a Nanodrop 2000c.

According to the germline V gene (reference sequence), CDR1 reads LNHNV and CDR2 reads YYDKDF. V lost 0 bases and J lost 2 bases, and the count of bases not matched to a germline gene is 5. From the cysteine up to the phenylalanine, the CDR3 has a length of 16 residues. Only CDR3 DNA remains: 48 bases, in frame from the first base. Using the deep immunoSEQ assay, TCR CDR3 regions were amplified from genomic DNA by multiplex PCR. Genomic DNA extracted from each cell subset was distributed evenly over all wells of several immunoSEQ 96-well plates, and each plate served as one replicate. For sorted subsets, about 200 ng genomic DNA, equal to about 30,000 T cell genomes, was loaded into each replicate PCR. Purified libraries were quantified with a Qubit 3.0 fluorometer, sized on a Bioanalyzer 2100, and re-quantified with the KAPA Library Quantification kit. Every immunoSEQ 96-well plate was sequenced on a separate single-read 150-cycle Illumina NextSeq 550 flow cell. The paper's data handling went like this. The immunoSEQ output contained only junctional sequences without quality scores, so filtering could not match that applied to full-length reads. To assign V/J genes and CDR3, sequences were annotated using PyIR, a Python wrapper for IgBLAST v1.9, with IMGT germline references. Reads were removed for weak V/J assignments (E-value above 1e-6), missing CDR3, stop codons, out-of-frame junctions, or ambiguous translated residues. A V3J clonotype was defined by an identical inferred V gene, J gene, and CDR3 amino acid sequence. Percentage overlap between repertoires was calculated by dividing the number of shared unique clonotypes by the size of the smaller repertoire. Repertoire richness was assessed with RTK rarefaction, the Chao1 estimator, and Recon v2.1 estimates of unobserved clonotypes. OLGA was used to compute generation probabilities for all TCRbeta clonotypes that the gDNA method yielded from a few donors. The immuneACCESS repertoire file appears here via TCRdb, limited to in-frame rearrangements. These files lack a portion of the clones; in checked studies, under half of the deficit traces to unresolved V genes, and the cause of the others is not known. That table furnishes V, J and clone size, whereas the DNA furnished D and trimming. The sample yields roughly 530,000 clones; 90% to 96% were counted once. The ten largest clones add up to roughly 0.06% of the sample.

The data were obtained in a study of shared clonotypes between healthy human individuals (dated by TCRdb to 2020 to 2022). As for the study more broadly: Two women and a few men aged 18 to 49 years were included in the cohort. Per donor, three plates each were used for CD4 naive and CD4 memory, two for CD8 naive, and one for CD8 memory. The study deeply sequenced blood TCR repertoires of five healthy adults to estimate repertoire size and the extent of clonotype sharing between individuals. To increase sequencing depth and limit assay-specific biases, TCR repertoire library preparation and sequencing were carried out by different laboratories using diverse techniques. Leukapheresis yielded between about 0.94 and 9.5 billion PBMCs per donor. The paper as a whole reports these results and caveats: The small number of donors limited the genetic and exposure-history diversity represented. Pairwise subsampling indicated that sequencing depth was expected to affect the degree of clonotype sharing among donors. Across a few donors, approximately 4.9% of naive CD4, 3.5% of naive CD8, about 2.3% of memory CD4, and about 0.44% of memory CD8 clonotypes were shared. Sampling was restricted to blood, and TCR repertoires in tissue are likely to differ from TCR repertoires in blood. Naive subsets generally had larger estimated clonotype richness than memory subsets. Incomplete sequencing was indicated by rarefaction of sorted-subset datasets, despite the large sequencing depth. Clonotypes shared by all four sorted-subset donors showed higher generation probabilities than non-shared clonotypes.

This chain joins TRBV15 to TRBJ2-7, with TRBD1 matching 9 junction bases. The sample consisted of naive CD4+ T cells sorted from blood. The sample's cell subset or site, from its label and the paper: CD45RA+ positively selected. This sequence was found in a woman aged 25 to 45 in good health. CDR3 sequence: CATSRELGTGTYEQYF. The DNA reads TGTGCCACCAGCAGAGAGTTAGGGACAGGGACCTACGAGCAGTACTTC.